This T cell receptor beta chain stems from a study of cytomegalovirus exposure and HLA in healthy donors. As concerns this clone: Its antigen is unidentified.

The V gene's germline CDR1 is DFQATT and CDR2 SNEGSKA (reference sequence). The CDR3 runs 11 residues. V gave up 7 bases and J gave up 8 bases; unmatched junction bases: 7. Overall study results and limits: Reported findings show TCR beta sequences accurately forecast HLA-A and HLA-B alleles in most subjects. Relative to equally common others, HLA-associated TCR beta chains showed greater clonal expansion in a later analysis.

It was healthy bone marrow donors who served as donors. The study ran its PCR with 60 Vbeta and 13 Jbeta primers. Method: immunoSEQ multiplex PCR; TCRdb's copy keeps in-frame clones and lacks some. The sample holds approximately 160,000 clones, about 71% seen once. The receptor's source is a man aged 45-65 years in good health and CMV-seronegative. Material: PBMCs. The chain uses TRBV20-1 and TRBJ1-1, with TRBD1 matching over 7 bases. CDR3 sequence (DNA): TGCAGTGTAGTGGTGACAGGGGAAGCTTTCTTT. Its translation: CSVVVTGEAFF.